These T cell receptor beta chains were read from a single sample in a study of T cells in Graves' hyperthyroidism and ophthalmopathy. TCRdb analysed the multiplex PCR reads with MiXCR anew, one entry per CDR3 protein. The sample carries fewer than 400,000 distinct CDR3 sequences, around 15% recorded once. Sequencing input: blood. These receptors came from a man aged 50 or older with Graves' ophthalmopathy. CDR3s include the opening cysteine and the closing phenylalanine or tryptophan. D genes are given only for firm matches. Clone size appears in some rows only: once, few, many, or a class for an expanded clone.

CDR3 length: 15
V gene: TRBV5-1
J gene: TRBJ1-4
D gene: -
clone size: few
CDR3 DNA: TGCGCCAGCAGGGGGAGCAGGGACTTAAACGAAAAACTGTTTTTT
CDR3 protein: CASRGSRDLNEKLFF

CDR3 length: 14
V gene: TRBV6-2/TRBV6-3
J gene: TRBJ2-3
D gene: -
clone size: few
CDR3 DNA: TGTGCCAGCAGTTACTCCCTAGGCACAGATACGCAGTATTTT
CDR3 protein: CASSYSLGTDTQYF

CDR3 length: 13
V gene: TRBV30
J gene: TRBJ1-1
D gene: -
clone size: -
CDR3 DNA: TGTGCCTGGAGTCCCCAGGGTCTCTCCGAAGCTTTCTTT
CDR3 protein: CAWSPQGLSEAFF

CDR3 length: 15
V gene: TRBV2
J gene: TRBJ2-2
D gene: TRBD2
clone size: -
CDR3 DNA: TGTGCCAGCGCAATAGCGGGGGCGAACACCGGGGAGCTGTTTTTT
CDR3 protein: CASAIAGANTGELFF

CDR3 length: 16
V gene: TRBV10-3
J gene: TRBJ1-2
D gene: -
clone size: many
CDR3 DNA: TGTGCCATCAGTGAGTCGATTCGCCGTAACGTCGGTGGCTACACCTTC
CDR3 protein: CAISESIRRNVGGYTF

CDR3 length: 15
V gene: TRBV20-1
J gene: TRBJ2-7
D gene: -
clone size: many
CDR3 DNA: TGCAGTGCTAGCCTTGTGGTCGGCAGAGCTTTCGAGCAGTACTTC
CDR3 protein: CSASLVVGRAFEQYF

CDR3 length: 16
V gene: TRBV11-1
J gene: TRBJ2-3
D gene: -
clone size: many
CDR3 DNA: TGTGCCAGCAGCCCTGGACTTTCTGGAAACACAGATACGCAGTATTTT
CDR3 protein: CASSPGLSGNTDTQYF

CDR3 length: 15
V gene: TRBV28
J gene: TRBJ2-1
D gene: TRBD2
clone size: many
CDR3 DNA: TGTGCCAGCAGGCCGGAGCGGGAGTGGACCAATGAGCAGTTCTTC
CDR3 protein: CASRPEREWTNEQFF

CDR3 length: 16
V gene: TRBV19
J gene: TRBJ2-3
D gene: TRBD2
clone size: -
CDR3 DNA: TGTGCCAGTAGTATAGAGGCTAGCGGGAGGGCAGATACGCAGTATTTT
CDR3 protein: CASSIEASGRADTQYF

CDR3 length: 15
V gene: TRBV7-9
J gene: TRBJ2-7
D gene: TRBD2
clone size: many
CDR3 DNA: TGTGCCAGCAGTGAGAGCGGGGCCCTCTCCTACGAGCAGTACTTC
CDR3 protein: CASSESGALSYEQYF

CDR3 length: 13
V gene: TRBV10-1
J gene: TRBJ1-2
D gene: -
clone size: -
CDR3 DNA: TGCGCCAGCAGTGGAGGGGATGGCTATGGCTACACCTTC
CDR3 protein: CASSGGDGYGYTF

CDR3 length: 14
V gene: TRBV30
J gene: TRBJ2-2
D gene: -
clone size: many
CDR3 DNA: TGTGCCCGTCAGACGGACTCGAACACCGGGGAGCTGTTTTTT
CDR3 protein: CARQTDSNTGELFF

CDR3 length: 15
V gene: TRBV20-1
J gene: TRBJ2-1
D gene: TRBD2
clone size: many
CDR3 DNA: TGCAGTGCTAGAATAGCGGGATCTACCGCGGGTGAGCAGTTCTTC
CDR3 protein: CSARIAGSTAGEQFF

CDR3 length: 16
V gene: TRBV15
J gene: TRBJ2-1
D gene: -
clone size: few
CDR3 DNA: TGTGCCACCAGCAGAGAACTAGTGGTCATTGTCAATGAGCAGTTCTTC
CDR3 protein: CATSRELVVIVNEQFF

CDR3 length: 13
V gene: TRBV30
J gene: TRBJ1-6
D gene: -
clone size: -
CDR3 DNA: TGTGCCTGGAGCGACCAGAGTAATTCACCCCTCCACTTT
CDR3 protein: CAWSDQSNSPLHF

CDR3 length: 14
V gene: TRBV14
J gene: TRBJ1-1
D gene: -
clone size: few
CDR3 DNA: TGTGCCAGCAACCCGAACAGGAAAAACACTGAAGCTTTCTTT
CDR3 protein: CASNPNRKNTEAFF

CDR3 length: 13
V gene: TRBV4-1
J gene: TRBJ2-5
D gene: -
clone size: few
CDR3 DNA: TGCGCCAGCAGCCAAGTTGTAGTCGAGACCCAGTACTTC
CDR3 protein: CASSQVVVETQYF

CDR3 length: 11
V gene: TRBV12-3/TRBV12-4
J gene: TRBJ1-1
D gene: -
clone size: many
CDR3 DNA: TGTGCCAGCAGTTATGGCACTGAAGCTTTCTTT
CDR3 protein: CASSYGTEAFF

CDR3 length: 15
V gene: TRBV13
J gene: TRBJ2-7
D gene: TRBD2
clone size: many
CDR3 DNA: TGTGCCAGCAGCCTCACTAGCGGTCCTTTGGACGAGCAGTACTTC
CDR3 protein: CASSLTSGPLDEQYF

CDR3 length: 13
V gene: TRBV7-9
J gene: TRBJ2-6
D gene: -
clone size: -
CDR3 DNA: TGTGCCGGATCTCCCTTGGGGGCCAACGTCCTGACTTTC
CDR3 protein: CAGSPLGANVLTF

CDR3 length: 14
V gene: TRBV2
J gene: TRBJ2-7
D gene: -
clone size: many
CDR3 DNA: TGTGCCAGCAGTGAACAGGGAAGTTTTTACGAGCAGTACTTC
CDR3 protein: CASSEQGSFYEQYF

CDR3 length: 15
V gene: TRBV10-3
J gene: TRBJ1-1
D gene: -
clone size: many
CDR3 DNA: TGTGCCATCAAGGACGCGGGCTACGCGAACACTGAAGCTTTCTTT
CDR3 protein: CAIKDAGYANTEAFF

CDR3 length: 14
V gene: TRBV11-2
J gene: TRBJ2-1
D gene: -
clone size: -
CDR3 DNA: TGTGCCAGCACCCTCGGGGGCCTTCAGAATGAGCAGTTCTTC
CDR3 protein: CASTLGGLQNEQFF

CDR3 length: 14
V gene: TRBV20-1
J gene: TRBJ2-5
D gene: -
clone size: many
CDR3 DNA: TGCAGTGCTAGAGCGGGATTACCCCAAGAGACCCAGTACTTC
CDR3 protein: CSARAGLPQETQYF

CDR3 length: 16
V gene: TRBV11-2
J gene: TRBJ2-7
D gene: TRBD2
clone size: few
CDR3 DNA: TGTGCCAGCAGTCTGGGGAGCGGGGGGGATTTGTACGAGCAGTACTTC
CDR3 protein: CASSLGSGGDLYEQYF

CDR3 length: 15
V gene: TRBV9
J gene: TRBJ2-7
D gene: -
clone size: many
CDR3 DNA: TGTGCCAGCAGCGTTAGTCCCGGGACAACCTACGAGCAGTACTTC
CDR3 protein: CASSVSPGTTYEQYF

CDR3 length: 16
V gene: TRBV6-1
J gene: TRBJ2-7
D gene: TRBD2
clone size: many
CDR3 DNA: TGTGCCAGCAGCCATCTTCTAGCGGGCGCTGATCGGGAGCAGTACTTC
CDR3 protein: CASSHLLAGADREQYF